Presented here are 22 T cell receptor beta chains from one specimen sequenced in a study of blood T cell repertoires in COVID-19. Method: immunoSEQ multiplex PCR; TCRdb's copy keeps in-frame clones and lacks some. The sample consists of roughly 240,000 clones, roughly 88% of them appearing once. Specimen: peripheral blood. These receptors were obtained from a man aged 40-50 years who had recovered from COVID-19.

This clone showed up many times. This sequence joins TRBV7-9 and TRBJ2-5; D is undetermined. CDR1 and CDR2 (germline): SEHNR, FQNEAQ (reference sequence). V was shortened by 7 bases and J by 5 bases, with 11 bases between the two germline ends. The CDR3 loop spans 12 amino acids. The CDR3 DNA reads as TGTGCCAGCATGGGCCCTGGGGAGACCCAGTACTTC. This encodes CASMGPGETQYF.

The chain couples TRBV27 to TRBJ2-5; D is uncertain. The V end was cut by 2 bases, the J end by 5 bases, with 9 bases between. Germline V gene lookup returns CDR1 MNHEY and CDR2 SMNVEV (reference sequence). This CDR3 is built from 13 residues. CDR3 DNA sequence: TGTGCCAGCAGTTTAATTTTTTCGGAGACCCAGTACTTC. Translation gives CASSLIFSETQYF.

The CDR3 DNA reads as TGTGCCAGCAGTACCCCAGGGGTTGATTCACCCCTCCACTTT. It is translated as CASSTPGVDSPLHF. The chain couples TRBV6-1 to TRBJ1-6; a possible D gene is TRBD1 (6 bases). Germline V gene sequence: CDR1 MNHNS, CDR2 SASEGT. The CDR3 is made up of 14 amino acids. Trimming took off 5 bases at V and 8 bases at J, with 13 bases between the two ends.

V is TRBV11-3 and J is TRBJ2-7; tentatively, D is TRBD2 (5 bases). Looked up from germline, CDR1 is SGHNT and CDR2 is YENEEA. V lost 5 bases and J lost 0, with 8 bases in between. This CDR3 contains 13 residues. The CDR3 DNA reads as TGTGCCAGCAGCCCCGGGGTCTCCTACGAGCAGTACTTC. It specifies CASSPGVSYEQYF.

The rearrangement uses TRBV3-1 (or the pseudogene TRBV3-2) and TRBJ2-7, with 8 bases lining up with TRBD1. The CDR3 has 15 residues. The germline V gene encodes CDR1 LGHDT and CDR2 YNNKEL (reference sequence). Unmatched junction bases numbered 8, after V lost 2 bases and J lost 5 bases. CDR3 loop: CASSQLRDRSNEQYF. For the CDR3, the DNA is TGTGCCAGCAGCCAACTCCGGGACAGGTCGAACGAGCAGTACTTC.

The chain couples TRBV14 to TRBJ2-5; a weak D match, TRBD1 (6 bases). Germline V gives CDR1 SGHDN, CDR2 FVKESK. The ends were cut back, 2 bases at V and 8 bases at J, with 12 bases in the middle. This CDR3 contains 13 residues. The CDR3 here is CASSQPGAGTQYF. For the CDR3, the DNA is TGTGCCAGCAGCCAACCAGGGGCCGGTACCCAGTACTTC. Filled out from reference TRBV14 and TRBJ2-5, the complete variable domain reads EAGVTQFPSHSVIEKGQTVTLRCDPISGHDNLYWYRRVMGKEIKFLLHFVKESKQDESGMPNNRFLAERTGGTYSTLKVQPAELEDSGVYFCASSQPGAGTQYFGPGTRLLVL.

This chain uses TRBV11-2 with TRBJ2-3; TRBD1 is a possible D gene (8 bases). Trimming took 8 bases from V and 2 from J, leaving 23 bases between them. The CDR3 covers 17 residues. Per the germline V gene, CDR1 is SGHAT and CDR2 is FQNNGV. Written as DNA, the CDR3 is TGTGCCAGCCGCAGGGGGCAGGGGGGGGCCCTCACAGATACGCAGTATTTT. As protein: CASRRGQGGALTDTQYF.

The V call is TRBV29-1, the J call TRBJ1-1, with TRBD1 matching 9 bases. The CDR3 has 14 amino acids. Germline-derived CDR1 and CDR2 are SQVTM and ANQGSEA. V gave up 5 bases and J gave up 5 bases; unmatched junction bases: 9. As DNA, the CDR3 is TGCAGCGTTTCTATGACAGGGGGAAGAACTGAAGCTTTCTTT. It translates to CSVSMTGGRTEAFF.

V gene TRBV19 combines with J gene TRBJ1-6; the match to TRBD1 covers 7 bases. Germline CDR1 reads LNHDA; CDR2 reads SQIVND (reference sequence). Trimming took 6 bases from V and 7 from J; bases not matched to a gene: 6. The CDR3 is made up of 14 amino acids. CDR3 DNA: TGTGCCAGTAGCCCACAGGGGCCAAATTCACCCCTCCACTTT. Protein: CASSPQGPNSPLHF.

The chain uses TRBV19 and TRBJ2-1, with TRBD2 matching over 7 bases. The V gene's germline CDR1 is LNHDA and CDR2 SQIVND (reference sequence). The CDR3 contains 15 residues. V trimming: 8 bases; J trimming: 4 bases; junction bases outside the gene matches: 11. CDR3 in DNA: TGTGCCAGTGTAAGTGGGGGAGGGGAGTACAATGAGCAGTTCTTC. It translates to CASVSGGGEYNEQFF.

The chain joins TRBV7-2 to TRBJ2-7, with TRBD2 identical over 8 bases. This CDR3 comprises 16 residues. CDR1 SGHTA and CDR2 FQGNSA come from the germline V gene. J lost 1 base, V lost 5 bases, and 10 bases had no gene match. CDR3 nucleotides: TGTGCCAGCAGCCCAACCTTGCTAGCGGGTTCCTACGAGCAGTACTTC. Residues: CASSPTLLAGSYEQYF. Filled out from reference TRBV7-2 and TRBJ2-7, the complete variable domain reads GAGVSQSPSNKVTEKGKDVELRCDPISGHTALYWYRQSLGQGLEFLIYFQGNSAPDKSGLPSDRFSAERTGGSVSTLTIQRTQQEDSAVYLCASSPTLLAGSYEQYFGPGTRLTVT.

In DNA form, the CDR3 reads TGCGCCAGCAGTTTACAGGGGCCCCCAAGGGAGACCCAGTACTTC. Encoded protein: CASSLQGPPRETQYF. The gene calls are TRBV5-1 and TRBJ2-5, with TRBD1 matching 7 bases. Trimming took 5 bases from V and 5 from J; bases not matched to a gene: 12. This CDR3 has 15 amino acids. From germline, CDR1 is SGHRS and CDR2 YFSETQ.

This clone was observed a single time. This sequence joins TRBV2 and TRBJ2-7; TRBD1 matches at 7 bases. Germline CDR1 is SNHLY and CDR2 is FYNNEI. J lost 6 bases, V lost 4 bases, and 9 bases had no gene match. The length of the CDR3 is 14 residues. The DNA for the CDR3 is TGTGCCAGCAGTGGGGCCCTTACAGGGGCCGAGCAGTACTTC. It encodes CASSGALTGAEQYF.

The V gene is TRBV6-2 or TRBV6-3, the J gene TRBJ1-3; the D gene is possibly TRBD1 (5 bases). CDR3 size: 15 residues. Germline V gives CDR1 MNHEY, CDR2 SVGEGT. Deletions cut 6 bases from V and 0 bases from J, with 12 bases between. CDR3 sequence: CASSTGPLSGNTIYF. The CDR3 nucleotides read TGTGCCAGCAGCACAGGACCGCTCTCTGGAAACACCATATATTTT.

The chain combines TRBV5-1 with TRBJ2-1, with D perhaps TRBD1 (5 bases). From germline, CDR1 is SGHRS and CDR2 YFSETQ. The CDR3 is 15 amino acids. Between the trimmed V and J ends, which lost 2 bases and 0 bases, there was a span of 9 bases. The CDR3 region has the DNA TGCGCCAGCAGCTTCTCCGACAGCTCCTACAATGAGCAGTTCTTC. Translating it yields CASSFSDSSYNEQFF.

The chain uses TRBV19 and TRBJ2-3; no clear D gene. The CDR3 loop spans 14 amino acids. Trimming cost V 5 bases and J 0 bases, with 9 bases left between them. The germline V gene has CDR1 LNHDA and CDR2 SQIVND (reference sequence). CDR3 DNA sequence: TGTGCCAGTAGTCCGACACCGAGCACAGATACGCAGTATTTT. It specifies CASSPTPSTDTQYF.

This rearrangement joins TRBV19 to TRBJ1-5; TRBD1 aligns across 12 bases. There are 16 residues in the CDR3. Germline V lookup: CDR1 LNHDA, CDR2 SQIVND (reference sequence). V was pared by 1 base and J by 5 bases, with 3 bases of the junction left unmatched. CDR3: CASSIGRDRGHQPQHF. CDR3 nucleotides: TGTGCCAGTAGTATAGGAAGGGACAGGGGGCATCAGCCCCAGCATTTT.

The J gene is TRBJ2-1, the V gene TRBV9, with 7 bases aligning to TRBD2. The V gene's germline CDR1 is SGDLS and CDR2 YYNGEE. This CDR3 spans 16 amino acids. Germline trimming cut 5 bases from V and 7 bases from J; bases unmatched to any gene: 15. The CDR3 sequence is CASRTPGEAAGNEQFF. The CDR3 nucleotides read TGTGCCAGCAGGACGCCCGGGGAGGCAGCGGGAAATGAGCAGTTCTTC.

The chain links TRBV5-1 to TRBJ2-2; TRBD2 agrees at 13 bases. Germline assignment: CDR1 SGHRS and CDR2 YFSETQ. V shed 7 bases, J shed 5 bases, and the junction held 5 bases outside the gene matches. The CDR3 contains 15 residues. The DNA of the CDR3 is TGCGCCAGCGGCCGACTAGCGGGAGGAACCGGGGAGCTGTTTTTT. Translation: CASGRLAGGTGELFF.

The gene calls are TRBV15 and TRBJ1-4, with D maybe TRBD1 (5 bases). Germline V gene data show CDR1 as LNHNV and CDR2 as YYDKDF (reference sequence). V lost 1 base, J lost 4 bases, and 10 bases lay in between. This CDR3 has 15 amino acids. CDR3 nucleotide sequence: TGTGCCACCAGCAGAGGTAGACAGAATAATGAAAAACTGTTTTTT. Translation gives CATSRGRQNNEKLFF.

This clone was seen more than once but under ten times. The chain uses TRBV3-1 (or the pseudogene TRBV3-2) and TRBJ2-2; the D is unclear. This CDR3 has 13 residues. Germline CDR1 LGHDT, CDR2 YNNKEL (reference sequence). Between the trimmed V and J ends, which lost 0 bases and 8 bases, there was a span of 7 bases. This CDR3 is CASSQDRVGELFF. The CDR3 region has the DNA TGTGCCAGCAGCCAAGATCGGGTAGGGGAGCTGTTTTTT.

The chain links TRBV9 to TRBJ2-3; 9 positions agree with TRBD2. Looked up from germline, CDR1 is SGDLS and CDR2 is YYNGEE. There are 18 residues in the CDR3. With V trimmed by 0 bases and J by 1 base, 9 bases remained unmatched. The CDR3 DNA is TGTGCCAGCAGCGTAGACGGAAGAGCGGGAGGACGCACAGATACGCAGTATTTT. Residues: CASSVDGRAGGRTDTQYF.